The rows below give T cell receptor beta chains drawn from one sample of a study of radiotherapy plus CTLA-4 blockade in lung cancer. Profiled with immunoSEQ multiplex PCR; TCRdb holds only in-frame clones, not every one. The sample carries approximately 49,000 clones, about 85% recorded once. The sample was peripheral blood, taken from a patient treated with radiotherapy plus ipilimumab. The receptor set was obtained from a human donor with non-small cell lung cancer whose response to radiotherapy plus ipilimumab could not be evaluated. CDR3s include the opening cysteine and the closing phenylalanine or tryptophan. D genes are given only for firm matches. Not all rows give a size; the values are once, few, many and, for expanded clones, a class.

clone_size	d_call	j_call	v_call	cdr3_aa	cdr3_nt
-	TRBD1	TRBJ2-7	TRBV19	CASSMDSGQGYYEQYF	TGTGCCAGTAGTATGGATTCCGGACAGGGGTATTACGAGCAGTACTTC
-	-	TRBJ1-1	TRBV29-1	CSATMGADSEAFF	TGCAGCGCTACGATGGGCGCGGACAGCGAAGCTTTCTTT
-	TRBD2	TRBJ2-2	TRBV9	CASSAGGGSSTGELFF	TGTGCCAGCAGCGCCGGTGGCGGGAGTAGCACCGGGGAGCTGTTTTTT
-	TRBD2	TRBJ2-2	TRBV28	CASTLAGGPKTGELFF	TGTGCCAGCACGCTAGCGGGAGGGCCGAAAACCGGGGAGCTGTTTTTT
-	-	TRBJ1-1	TRBV19	CASSYYGSDTEAFF	TGTGCCAGTAGCTACTACGGGTCGGACACTGAAGCTTTCTTT
-	TRBD2	TRBJ2-1	TRBV27	CASSYGGGSEQFF	TGTGCCAGCAGTTACGGGGGGGGGAGTGAGCAGTTCTTC
-	-	TRBJ2-3	TRBV11-2	CASSLRGVNTDTQYF	TGTGCCAGCAGCTTACGCGGGGTTAACACAGATACGCAGTATTTT
-	-	TRBJ1-1	TRBV5-1	CASRSDEGRGNTEAFF	TGCGCCAGCAGATCCGACGAGGGGCGGGGGAACACTGAAGCTTTCTTT
-	TRBD2	TRBJ2-1	TRBV19	CASSIYGGRAYNEQFF	TGTGCCAGTAGTATATATGGGGGGAGGGCCTACAATGAGCAGTTCTTC
few	TRBD2	TRBJ2-7	TRBV5-4	CASSPASGSSYEQYF	TGTGCCAGCAGCCCCGCTAGCGGGTCCTCCTACGAGCAGTACTTC
-	-	TRBJ2-7	TRBV19	CASNMGREKAEQYF	TGTGCCAGTAACATGGGAAGGGAGAAAGCCGAGCAGTACTTC
once	-	TRBJ1-1	TRBV21-1	CASSTRTRKGQKNTEAFF	TGTGCCAGCAGCACCCGTACCCGGAAAGGACAGAAGAACACTGAAGCTTTCTTT
-	TRBD2	TRBJ2-7	TRBV28	CASRGGGEKRGLEQYF	TGTGCCAGCAGGGGGGGTGGGGAGAAGAGGGGACTAGAGCAGTACTTC
-	TRBD1	TRBJ2-7	TRBV7-9	CASSLIRDRGHEQYF	TGTGCCAGCAGCTTAATAAGAGACAGGGGTCACGAGCAGTACTTC
-	TRBD1	TRBJ2-3	TRBV28	CASSGTTGSLTDTQYF	TGTGCCAGCAGTGGAACGACAGGGTCGCTAACAGATACGCAGTATTTT
-	-	TRBJ1-5	TRBV6-6	CASSSSDQPQHF	TGTGCCAGCAGTTCCAGTGATCAGCCCCAGCATTTT
-	TRBD1	TRBJ1-1	TRBV18	CASSPRGQKNTEAFF	TGTGCCAGCTCACCTAGGGGACAGAAGAACACTGAAGCTTTCTTT
-	-	TRBJ1-5	TRBV19	CASSIDGRGSNQPQHF	TGTGCCAGTAGTATAGATGGCAGGGGAAGCAATCAGCCCCAGCATTTT
-	-	TRBJ1-3	TRBV28	CASSGGWAGNTIYF	TGTGCCAGCAGCGGGGGTTGGGCCGGAAACACCATATATTTT
-	-	TRBJ2-1	TRBV19	CASSIHFYNEQFF	TGTGCCAGTAGTATTCACTTCTACAATGAGCAGTTCTTC
-	TRBD1	TRBJ2-1	TRBV6-1	CASSGQGAERGQLYNEQFF	TGTGCCAGCAGTGGACAGGGGGCTGAGCGGGGCCAACTCTACAATGAGCAGTTCTTC
-	-	TRBJ1-4	TRBV18	CASSLTRSEKLFF	TGTGCCAGCTCGCTTACTAGGAGTGAAAAACTGTTTTTT
-	-	TRBJ1-5	TRBV28	CASSRGGNQPQHF	TGTGCCAGCAGTCGGGGAGGGAATCAGCCCCAGCATTTT
-	TRBD1	TRBJ2-7	TRBV6-1	CASQLGTATYEQHF	TGTGCCAGCCAACTCGGGACAGCGACCTACGAGCAGCACTTC
-	TRBD2	TRBJ2-1	TRBV30	CAWSGTSGYNEQFF	TGTGCCTGGAGTGGGACTAGCGGGTACAATGAGCAGTTCTTC
-	TRBD2	TRBJ2-1	TRBV30	CAWSFIAGRGSNEQFF	TGTGCCTGGAGTTTTATAGCGGGACGAGGGTCCAATGAGCAGTTCTTC